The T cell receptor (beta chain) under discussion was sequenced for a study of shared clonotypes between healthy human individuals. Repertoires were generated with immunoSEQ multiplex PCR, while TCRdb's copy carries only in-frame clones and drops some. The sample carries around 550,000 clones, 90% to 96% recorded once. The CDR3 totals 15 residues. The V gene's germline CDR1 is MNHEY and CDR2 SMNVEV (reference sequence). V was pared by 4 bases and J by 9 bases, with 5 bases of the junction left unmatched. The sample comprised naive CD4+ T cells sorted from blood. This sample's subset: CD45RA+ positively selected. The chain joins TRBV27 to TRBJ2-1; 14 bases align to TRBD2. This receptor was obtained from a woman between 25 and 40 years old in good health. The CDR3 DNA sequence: TGTGCCAGCAGTTGGACTAGCGGGAGGCGGCCTGAGCAGTTCTTC. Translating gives CASSWTSGRRPEQFF.